This TCR beta chain was identified during a study of PD-1 blockade in classical Hodgkin lymphoma. Study results and limitations: In newly diagnosed patients, baseline TCR diversity was reportedly below that of healthy donors.

This clone was seen a handful of times. What it recognizes is unknown. There was relapse after autologous stem cell transplantation in every patient, and there was variation in brentuximab vedotin exposure. Produced via immunoSEQ multiplex PCR; TCRdb's table is partial and in-frame only. The sample holds 130,000 to 150,000 clones; 78% are singletons and the top ten take roughly 10%. CDR1 ENHRY and CDR2 SYGVKD come from the germline V gene. V lost 8 bases, J lost 3 bases, and 3 bases stayed unmatched. The CDR3 contains 13 residues. The sequencing used peripheral blood mononuclear cells (PBMCs), collected before the second cycle of nivolumab. The clonotype originates from a human donor with classical Hodgkin lymphoma. The chain recombines TRBV10-3 with TRBJ2-5; 10 nucleotides match TRBD1. This CDR3 reads CAISGQGEETQYF. The CDR3 DNA reads as TGTGCCATCTCCGGACAGGGGGAAGAGACCCAGTACTTC.